Given below is one T cell receptor (beta chain) in context. The antigen is undetermined. These data are taken from a study of cytomegalovirus exposure and HLA in healthy donors. Study as a whole: Genotyping showed 81% of over 350 donors falling in the Caucasian-associated ancestry cluster. General study results and limits: About 150 TCR beta chains were listed as cytomegalovirus-associated. Analyses of presence and absence presupposed an approximately uniform sequencing depth across donors.

Germline assignment: CDR1 SGHVS and CDR2 FNYEAQ. CDR3 length: 15 amino acids. Trimming removed 6 bases from V and 6 bases from J, with 17 bases in between. PCR amplification relied on 60 Vbeta primers (plus 13 Jbeta primers). Assay: immunoSEQ multiplex PCR; the TCRdb copy retains only in-frame clones and omits some. This sample has about 89,000 clones, with about 70% found just once. This chain uses TRBV7-6 with TRBJ1-4; tentatively, D is TRBD1 (5 bases). This TCR came from a man under 40 in good health and CMV-seronegative. Sequencing was carried out using PBMCs. Here the CDR3 DNA reads TGTGCCAGCAGGTCAACGGCGGGGGGGGATGAAAAACTGTTTTTT. It codes for CASRSTAGGDEKLFF.